The T cell receptor beta chain under discussion was sequenced for a study of T cell repertoires in cytomegalovirus infection. Study overall: In public TCR beta signatures, there were indications of both CMV infection and matching HLA type. Study-level findings and limits: Of the TCR beta families, the public ones yielded a cumulative frequency that identified carriers of CMV plus the relevant HLA. Ex vivo, HLA-C-restricted CMV-specific TCR beta clonotypes prevailed over the rest of the response.

The germline V gene has CDR1 SGHRS and CDR2 YFSETQ. V was clipped by 0 bases and J by 7 bases; unmatched bases: 10. The CDR3 totals 16 residues. TCRdb reanalysed the reads using MiXCR and keeps one entry per CDR3 protein. The sample records almost 500,000 distinct CDR3 sequences, approximately 10% being singletons. This clonotype was found many times. Antigen unknown. The sample taken for sequencing was PBMCs. The V gene is TRBV5-1, the J gene TRBJ1-2; TRBD1 matches 9 bases. The TCR was taken from a human donor in good health (CMV status not recorded). Some clones in this sample may be carry-over from other donors' samples. For the CDR3, the DNA is TGCGCCAGCAGCTTGGAAGGACAGGGGCGCATTGGTGGCTACACCTTC. Translation gives CASSLEGQGRIGGYTF. Based on the CDR3 plus reference TRBV5-1 and TRBJ1-2, the full variable domain is KAGVTQTPRYLIKTRGQQVTLSCSPISGHRSVSWYQQTPGQGLQFLFEYFSETQRNKGNFPGRFSGRQFSNSRSEMNVSTLELGDSALYLCASSLEGQGRIGGYTFGSGTRLTVV.